This entry lists 9 T cell receptor beta chains sequenced from one sample in a study of blood T cell repertoires in COVID-19. Using immunoSEQ multiplex PCR, the repertoire was profiled, and TCRdb retains in-frame clones only, with some absent. This sample has under 200,000 clones, with around 87% found just once. Specimen: peripheral blood. Receptor source: a man aged 60 to 75 with COVID-19, enrolled during active disease.

Worth noting for this clone: Other nucleotide sequences from this sample produce the same CDR3. V is TRBV6-2 or TRBV6-3 and J is TRBJ1-1, with TRBD1 matching over 10 bases. Unmatched junction bases numbered 4, after V lost 2 bases and J lost 4 bases. The CDR3 sequence is 15 residues long. The germline V gene encodes CDR1 MNHEY and CDR2 SVGEGT. The CDR3 spells CASSYLGQGSTEAFF. The CDR3 nucleotides read TGTGCCAGCAGTTACCTGGGACAGGGGTCCACTGAAGCTTTCTTT.

The chain uses TRBV3-1 (or the pseudogene TRBV3-2) and TRBJ2-3; TRBD2 agrees at 16 bases. The CDR3 is 17 residues long. V lost 4 bases and J lost 4; bases outside the gene matches: 5. Germline CDR1 LGHDT, CDR2 YNNKEL (reference sequence). This CDR3 reads CASSRPGLAGGSDTQYF. CDR3 coding DNA: TGTGCCAGCAGCCGACCGGGACTAGCGGGGGGGTCAGATACGCAGTATTTT.

The CDR3 loop is CATSDFGQGAYNEQFF. The CDR3 nucleotides read TGTGCCACCAGTGATTTCGGACAGGGGGCCTACAATGAGCAGTTCTTC. V is TRBV24-1 and J is TRBJ2-1; the match to TRBD1 covers 10 bases. Germline V lookup: CDR1 KGHDR, CDR2 SFDVKD. The ends lost 1 base at V and 2 bases at J; junction bases unmatched: 1. The length of the CDR3 is 16 residues.

This chain uses TRBV19 with TRBJ1-3; 9 bases are a match to TRBD1. CDR1 and CDR2 (germline): LNHDA, SQIVND (reference sequence). Trimming took 5 bases from V and 4 from J; bases not matched to a gene: 3. The CDR3 sequence is 14 residues long. The CDR3 protein is CASSDTGGGNTIYF. CDR3 nucleotides: TGTGCCAGTAGTGACACAGGGGGCGGAAACACCATATATTTT. Using reference TRBV19 and TRBJ1-3 for the parts outside the CDR3, the full variable domain is DGGITQSPKYLFRKEGQNVTLSCEQNLNHDAMYWYRQDPGQGLRLIYYSQIVNDFQKGDIAEGYSVSREKKESFPLTVTSAQKNPTAFYLCASSDTGGGNTIYFGEGSWLTVV.

The chain links TRBV29-1 to TRBJ1-4; D unclear. The CDR3 has 13 residues. Deletions cut 4 bases from V and 8 bases from J, with 14 bases between. Looked up from germline, CDR1 is SQVTM and CDR2 is ANQGSEA. CDR3 DNA: TGCAGCGTTGGGGGAGGGCCCGGAGAAAAACTGTTTTTT. Amino acids: CSVGGGPGEKLFF. Full variable domain (outside the CDR3, taken from reference TRBV29-1 and TRBJ1-4): SAVISQKPSRDICQRGTSLTIQCQVDSQVTMMFWYRQQPGQSLTLIATANQGSEATYESGFVIDKFPISRPNLTFSTLTVSNMSPEDSSIYLCSVGGGPGEKLFFGSGTQLSVL.

The chain couples TRBV3-1 (or the pseudogene TRBV3-2) to TRBJ1-1; tentatively, D is TRBD1 (5 bases). Trimming took 0 bases from V and 4 from J, leaving 12 bases between them. Germline V CDR1 and CDR2: LGHDT, YNNKEL (reference sequence). The CDR3 covers 15 residues. CDR3 nucleotides: TGTGCCAGCAGCCAAGATTGGGGGGTCGGCACTGAAGCTTTCTTT. Translating it yields CASSQDWGVGTEAFF.

The gene calls are TRBV7-2 and TRBJ2-5, with no clear D. This CDR3 is built from 17 residues. CDR1 is SGHTA, CDR2 FQGNSA, per germline. Trimming cost V 1 base and J 2 bases, with 17 bases left between them. This CDR3 reads CASSLGTVRLEQETQYF. Written as DNA, the CDR3 is TGTGCCAGCAGCTTAGGCACTGTAAGATTAGAACAAGAGACCCAGTACTTC.

This clone showed up just a few times. The chain is built from TRBV6-6 and TRBJ1-3, with D uncertain. Germline CDR1 is MNHNY and CDR2 is SVGAGI (reference sequence). This CDR3 is built from 18 residues. Trimming removed 5 bases from V and 0 bases from J, with 20 bases in between. The DNA of the CDR3 is TGTGCCAGCAGTCTTACTAGTCCGCGGGGATCCTCTGGAAACACCATATATTTT. Protein sequence: CASSLTSPRGSSGNTIYF.

Concerning this clone: Germline and junction disagree at one end, which may indicate a read error. The rearrangement links TRBV7-7 to TRBJ2-3, with D tentatively TRBD2 (5 bases). The CDR3 runs 16 residues. The V gene's germline CDR1 is SSHAT and CDR2 FNYEAQ (reference sequence). The CDR3 is CASSRSGVSSTDTQYF. The CDR3, as DNA: TGTGCTAGCAGCCGAAGCGGAGTGTCCAGCACAGATACGCAGTATTTT.